This T cell receptor (beta chain) is from a study of CD8 T cells in Susac syndrome. Study-wide points: It was acknowledged in the study that the number of individuals who were included in its TCR sequencing and HLA analysis was relatively small.

The CDR3 consists of 12 residues. Deletions cut 8 bases from V and 7 bases from J, with 17 bases between. From germline, CDR1 is SQVTM and CDR2 ANQGSEA. Notes on this clonotype: The antigen is not known.

After extraction with the RNeasy kit, about 0.5 to 1 ug of the RNA was reverse transcribed using random hexamers. TCRdb redid the calling of the immunoSEQ multiplex PCR reads with MiXCR, one entry per CDR3 protein. This sample has about 140,000 distinct CDR3 sequences, with 85% to 95% found just once. V gene TRBV29-1 combines with J gene TRBJ2-5; D perhaps matches TRBD1 (5 bases). This sequence was found in a human donor with Susac syndrome. Source material: CD4+ T cells from PBMCs. The DNA for the CDR3 is TGCAGCTCTGGGGCGGCTGAAGGGACCCAGTACTTC. Translation gives CSSGAAEGTQYF.